This entry is about one TCR beta chain. The authors ran a second PCR of about 7 to 11 cycles using a sample-barcoded 5' primer and a J-beta primer mix. MiXCR, applied by TCRdb to the 5' RACE reads, yields one record per CDR3 protein. The sample lists approximately 1.5 million distinct CDR3 sequences, about 35% occurring once. This CDR3 comprises 16 residues. The V segment lost 2 bases and the J segment 5 bases; nucleotides outside the gene matches: 8. CDR1 and CDR2 from the germline V gene are SGHRS and YFSETQ. The sample is drawn from a study of blood T cells in healthy people across ages. The chain links TRBV5-1 to TRBJ2-3; 10 nucleotides match TRBD1. The sample was blood. The TCR was taken from a woman younger than 45 in good health. CDR3 sequence (DNA): TGCGCCAGCAGCTTCCCCGGGACAGGGGCGGTAGATACGCAGTATTTT. This translates into CASSFPGTGAVDTQYF.